Below are 20 T cell receptor beta chains sequenced from a single sample in a study of ipilimumab plus nivolumab after autologous stem cell transplantation (dated by TCRdb to the early 2020s). To prepare the library, the immunoSEQ multiplex PCR assay was applied. TCRdb holds this immuneACCESS table with in-frame rearrangements only. Some clones are missing; in checked studies, unresolved V genes explain under half, and the rest has no known cause. The sample table records just over 40,000 clones; over 90% of these occur just once. The ten largest clones add up to approximately 1% of the sample. The sample in question was PBMCs, obtained in a trial of ipilimumab plus nivolumab as post-transplant consolidation. The origin of the receptors is a male donor with multiple myeloma.

This chain uses TRBV14 with TRBJ1-3; 8 nucleotides match TRBD1. Per the germline V gene, CDR1 is SGHDN and CDR2 is FVKESK. V was clipped by 2 bases and J by 2 bases; unmatched bases: 2. This CDR3 has 15 amino acids. This CDR3 reads CASSQIQGAGNTIYF. DNA for the CDR3: TGTGCCAGCAGCCAAATACAGGGGGCTGGAAACACCATATATTTT.

V usage is TRBV21-1 and J usage is TRBJ2-4. TRBV21-1 is termed a pseudogene. The CDR3 is 13 residues long. The CDR3 reads CASRHTRGHIQYF. The CDR3 DNA reads as TGTGCCAGCCGACATACTAGGGGCCACATTCAGTACTTC.

The genes are TRBV6-6 and TRBJ2-1, with D tentatively TRBD1 (6 bases). The germline V gene encodes CDR1 MNHNY and CDR2 SVGAGI (reference sequence). This CDR3 comprises 16 residues. Deletions cut 4 bases from V and 3 bases from J, with 16 bases between. CDR3 in amino acids: CASSSPGRGVYNEQFF. The CDR3 DNA reads as TGTGCCAGCAGTTCCCCTGGCAGGGGTGTCTACAATGAGCAGTTCTTC.

V usage is TRBV7-2 and J usage is TRBJ1-1; D is unclear. CDR1 SGHTA and CDR2 FQGNSA come from the germline V gene. Trimming took off 2 bases at V and 1 base at J, with 11 bases between the two ends. This CDR3 contains 15 residues. The CDR3 DNA reads TGTGCCAGCAGCTTAAGGAGTCGGGCGAACACTGAAGCTTTCTTT. It encodes CASSLRSRANTEAFF.

In DNA, the CDR3 is TGTGCCAGCAGCTTATCAGCGGGAGGGCGTTCAGATACGCAGTATTTT. This encodes CASSLSAGGRSDTQYF. The chain employs TRBV7-9 and TRBJ2-3, with TRBD2 matching 10 bases. J gave up 4 bases and V 2 bases, and 6 bases lay outside the gene matches. CDR3 length: 16 residues. Germline CDR1 reads SEHNR; CDR2 reads FQNEAQ (reference sequence).

V is TRBV5-1 and J is TRBJ1-1; maybe TRBD1 (6 bases). The CDR3 has 14 residues. V lost 4 bases and J 1 base, leaving 11 bases between the germline ends. In germline, CDR1 is SGHRS, CDR2 YFSETQ. The CDR3 DNA is TGCGCCAGCAGCAGGCAGGGGTCGAACACTGAAGCTTTCTTT. Amino acids: CASSRQGSNTEAFF. The full variable domain, rest sourced from reference TRBV5-1 and TRBJ1-1, is KAGVTQTPRYLIKTRGQQVTLSCSPISGHRSVSWYQQTPGQGLQFLFEYFSETQRNKGNFPGRFSGRQFSNSRSEMNVSTLELGDSALYLCASSRQGSNTEAFFGQGTRLTVV.

This rearrangement joins TRBV28 to TRBJ2-7; 7 nucleotides align to TRBD2. J lost 3 bases, V lost 7 bases, and 9 bases had no gene match. The CDR3 spans 14 residues. Germline V lookup: CDR1 MDHEN, CDR2 SYDVKM. For the CDR3, the DNA is TGTGCCAGCAATAAAGCGGGATATGACTACGAGCAGTACTTC. This sequence encodes CASNKAGYDYEQYF.

The CDR3 sequence is CASSERQVYGYTF. CDR3 DNA: TGTGCCAGCAGTGAGAGACAGGTCTATGGCTACACCTTC. J is TRBJ1-2 and V is TRBV2; tentatively, D is TRBD1 (6 bases). Germline CDR1 reads SNHLY; CDR2 reads FYNNEI. The ends were cut back, 3 bases at V and 4 bases at J, with 9 bases in the middle. CDR3 size: 13 residues.

J is TRBJ2-3 and V is TRBV6-5, with 9 bases fitting TRBD1. CDR1 is MNHEY, CDR2 SVGAGI, per germline. The CDR3 covers 14 residues. V dropped 7 bases and J dropped 3; count of bases not matched to a gene: 5. CDR3 DNA sequence: TGTGCCAGCAAGGTGGGACAGGGAACAGATACGCAGTATTTT. Its translation is CASKVGQGTDTQYF.

The chain recombines TRBV27 with TRBJ2-7; 11 positions match TRBD2. The germline V gene encodes CDR1 MNHEY and CDR2 SMNVEV (reference sequence). The CDR3 has 15 amino acids. Trimming at V came to 3 bases and at J to 4 bases, leaving 5 bases not matched to a gene. The CDR3 DNA reads as TGTGCCAGCAGTTTCTCCGGGACTAGCGGTTACGAGCAGTACTTC. Protein product: CASSFSGTSGYEQYF.

The chain couples TRBV30 to TRBJ2-5, with unresolved D. Deletions cut 4 bases from V and 5 bases from J, with 17 bases between. The CDR3 length is 14 residues. CDR1 and CDR2 (germline): GTSNPN, SVGIG (reference sequence). Written as DNA, the CDR3 is TGTGCCTGGACCGCTCGACCCGCTTCGGAGACCCAGTACTTC. Translating it yields CAWTARPASETQYF. Looking up the rest from reference TRBV30 and TRBJ2-5 gives the full variable domain: SQTIHQWPATLVQPVGSPLSLECTVEGTSNPNLYWYRQAAGRGLQLLFYSVGIGQISSEVPQNLSASRPQDRQFILSSKKLLLSDSGFYLCAWTARPASETQYFGPGTRLLVL.

DNA for the CDR3: TGTGCCAGCAGCCAAGATTGGGATACGCAGTATTTT. This sequence encodes CASSQDWDTQYF. The chain combines TRBV4-2 with TRBJ2-3; the D is unclear. CDR1 LGHNA and CDR2 YNFKEQ come from the germline V gene. The CDR3 contains 12 residues. V was trimmed by 0 bases and J by 6 bases, leaving 4 bases between them.

The chain combines TRBV27 with TRBJ1-1, with D unresolved. Germline CDR1 and CDR2: MNHEY and SMNVEV (reference sequence). V was trimmed by 7 bases and J by 2 bases, leaving 11 bases between them. The CDR3 has 13 amino acids. The CDR3 nucleotides read TGTGCCAGCAAGAAAGCAGTAAACACTGAAGCTTTCTTT. It specifies CASKKAVNTEAFF.

This clone was recorded once. The gene calls are TRBV19 and TRBJ1-1, with 11 bases matching TRBD1. The CDR3 runs to 15 residues. Unmatched junction bases numbered 6, after V lost 5 bases and J lost 4 bases. From germline, CDR1 is LNHDA and CDR2 SQIVND (reference sequence). The CDR3: CASSLQGTGGTEAFF. The CDR3 DNA sequence: TGTGCCAGTAGTCTCCAGGGGACAGGGGGCACTGAAGCTTTCTTT.

The chain uses TRBV7-6 and TRBJ2-4; 9 bases agree with TRBD1. This CDR3 spans 15 amino acids. Germline CDR1 SGHVS, CDR2 FNYEAQ. Trimming took 5 bases from V and 3 from J; bases not matched to a gene: 5. CDR3 region: CASSRGQGVKNIQYF. The DNA of the CDR3 is TGTGCCAGCAGCCGGGGACAGGGAGTCAAAAACATTCAGTACTTC.

The count of this clone is one. This chain connects TRBV29-1 to TRBJ2-3; TRBD2 matches at 12 bases. The trim removed 6 bases at V and 3 bases at J, leaving 10 bases unmatched. The length of the CDR3 is 16 residues. Germline V gene sequence: CDR1 SQVTM, CDR2 ANQGSEA. This CDR3 reads CSVAFRTSGKTDTQYF. DNA of the CDR3: TGCAGCGTCGCTTTTAGGACTAGCGGGAAAACAGATACGCAGTATTTT.

This clone has a single count. This rearrangement joins TRBV30 to TRBJ2-3; D remains ambiguous. V shed 0 bases and J shed 2 bases, with 9 bases lying between them. Germline loops: CDR1 GTSNPN, CDR2 SVGIG (reference sequence). This CDR3 contains 14 residues. CDR3 nucleotides: TGTGCCTGGAGTGTCGGCAGGCACACAGATACGCAGTATTTT. Protein product: CAWSVGRHTDTQYF.

The chain uses TRBV7-9 and TRBJ2-2; 7 positions match TRBD2. CDR1 SEHNR and CDR2 FQNEAQ come from the germline V gene (reference sequence). The trim removed 5 bases at V and 7 bases at J, leaving 13 bases unmatched. This CDR3 region has 16 residues. The CDR3 nucleotides are TGTGCCAGCAGCCCCGACCAGGGAGGGGCGGTCGGGGAGCTGTTTTTT. Its protein is CASSPDQGGAVGELFF.

This chain connects TRBV5-6 to TRBJ1-5; D is ambiguous. The CDR3 has 12 amino acids. CDR1 SGHDT and CDR2 YYEEEE come from the germline V gene. Trimming took off 0 bases at V and 7 bases at J, with 5 bases between the two ends. CDR3 in DNA: TGTGCCAGCAGCTTGGACGGCCAGCCCCAGCATTTT. Encoded protein: CASSLDGQPQHF. Complete variable domain (other parts from reference TRBV5-6 and TRBJ1-5): DAGVTQSPTHLIKTRGQQVTLRCSPKSGHDTVSWYQQALGQGPQFIFQYYEEEERQRGNFPDRFSGHQFPNYSSELNVNALLLGDSALYLCASSLDGQPQHFGDGTRLSIL.

The V gene is TRBV6-5, the J gene TRBJ2-7; 8 bases match TRBD1. Trimming removed 7 bases from V and 3 bases from J; junction bases left unmatched: 11. Germline CDR1 and CDR2: MNHEY and SVGAGI. The CDR3 runs 15 residues. CDR3: CASNKKARGLYEQYF. The CDR3 DNA sequence: TGTGCCAGCAATAAAAAAGCCAGGGGGCTCTACGAGCAGTACTTC.